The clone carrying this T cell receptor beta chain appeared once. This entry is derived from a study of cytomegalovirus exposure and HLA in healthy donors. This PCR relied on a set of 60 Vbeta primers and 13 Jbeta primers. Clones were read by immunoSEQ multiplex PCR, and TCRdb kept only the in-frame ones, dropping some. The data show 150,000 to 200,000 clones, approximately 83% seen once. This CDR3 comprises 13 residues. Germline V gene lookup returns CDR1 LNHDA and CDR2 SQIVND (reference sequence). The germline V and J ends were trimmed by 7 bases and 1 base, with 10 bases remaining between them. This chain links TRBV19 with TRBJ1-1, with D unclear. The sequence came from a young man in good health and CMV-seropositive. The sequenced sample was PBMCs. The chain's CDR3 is CASNYFPNTEAFF. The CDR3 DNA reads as TGTGCCAGTAACTACTTTCCGAACACTGAAGCTTTCTTT.